The clone carrying this T cell receptor beta chain was counted between two and nine times. Its antigen is not identified. V was pared by 1 base and J by 4 bases, with 12 bases between. The CDR3 extends over 14 amino acids. Germline V gene lookup returns CDR1 SGHRS and CDR2 YFSETQ. The library was made from cDNA and included unique molecular identifiers. Approximately 450,000 cDNA molecules were recovered from an input of about 0.9 to 11 million T cells. TCRdb itself ran the PCR reads through MiXCR, one entry per CDR3 protein. The sample has about 620,000 distinct CDR3 sequences; about 40% are singletons. This entry is derived from a study of post-analysis software for immune sequencing data. General observations from the study: In patients, TRBV5-6, TRBV5-1 and TRBV20-1 belonged to roughly 5 TRBV segments found more frequently than in controls. When compared against controls, multiple sclerosis patients showed significantly lower normalized Chao1 diversity.

The rearrangement uses TRBV5-1 and TRBJ2-7; possibly TRBD2 for D (5 bases). The source is a girl aged 10-17 years with multiple sclerosis. The sample taken for sequencing was blood. CDR3 protein: CASSLLGWTYEQYF. CDR3 coding DNA: TGCGCCAGCAGCTTGCTGGGGTGGACTTACGAGCAGTACTTC.